This TCR beta chain was identified during a study of T cells in Graves' hyperthyroidism and ophthalmopathy. It was RNA transcripts that yielded the amplified TCR beta CDR3 regions. The study used the HTBI primer set for a first-round RT-PCR of the TCR CDR3. Via MiXCR, TCRdb re-called the multiplex PCR reads, giving one row per CDR3 protein. The sample includes about 340,000 distinct CDR3 sequences, around a sixth of them seen just once. When ophthalmopathy did not progress within 18 months, Graves' hyperthyroidism was considered stable. Exclusion followed for patients with uncontrolled infection, other autoimmune disease, pregnancy or lactation. Trimming cost V 2 bases and J 5 bases; bases outside gene matches: 4. Germline assignment: CDR1 PRHDT and CDR2 FYEKMQ (reference sequence). The CDR3 contains 15 residues.

This chain connects TRBV13 to TRBJ2-1; 9 bases are shared with TRBD2. The material sequenced was blood. This clonotype was sampled from a woman between 50 and 59 years old with Graves' hyperthyroidism. CDR3 sequence: CASSLLAGTHNEQFF. The CDR3 nucleotides are TGTGCCAGCAGCTTACTAGCGGGGACCCACAATGAGCAGTTCTTC.